Listed below are T cell receptor beta chains from one sample, sequenced in a study of CD4+ T cells in melanoma. Some clones are missing from TCRdb's copy, which holds only in-frame ones; the method was immunoSEQ multiplex PCR. The sample contains over 15,000 clones, approximately 79% of which appear only once. The sequencing sample was made of cells from a culture (not recorded whether cultured in vitro). Every receptor here comes from a human donor with melanoma. Each CDR3 is given without its conserved first and last residue.

TRBJ2-1 | TRBV2 | ASTSGHKQF
TRBJ1-6 | TRBV30 | ASQRTNSPLH
TRBJ1-1 | TRBV2 | ASSGQGAVTEAF
TRBJ2-3 | TRBV29-1 | SVEEFRDTQY
TRBJ1-2 | TRBV9 | ASSPRRGNYGYT
TRBJ2-1 | TRBV4-1 | ASSQGGNSNNEQF
TRBJ2-5 | TRBV2 | ASSASHTQETQY
TRBJ1-1 | TRBV6-5 | ASSYEGGGNTEAF
TRBJ2-5 | TRBV4-1 | ASSPLLRRSQETQY
TRBJ1-1 | TRBV4-1 | ASSRAGNTEAF
TRBJ2-5 | TRBV5-6 | ASSPDQETQY
TRBJ2-2 | TRBV4-1 | ASSPKVQRGVRGTGELF
TRBJ2-7 | TRBV5-6 | ASSFTGSSSYEQY
TRBJ2-1 | TRBV5-1 | ASRLGGGRGEQF
TRBJ2-7 | TRBV6-1 | ASSEKGGTYEQY
TRBJ1-4 | TRBV27 | ASSSRRREANEKLF
TRBJ2-1 | TRBV27 | ASSSVVHNNEQF
TRBJ2-2 | TRBV2 | ASRSGSADTGELF
TRBJ1-2 | TRBV2 | ASSETLNYGYT
TRBJ2-3 | TRBV7-2 | ASSLGRTTRTRTDTQY
TRBJ1-4 | TRBV5-1 | ASSLLGQGEKLF
TRBJ1-1 | TRBV2 | ASSGGTAMNTEAF
TRBJ1-2 | TRBV2 | ASKGAAWGYT
TRBJ1-4 | TRBV7-9 | ASSLLLNEKLF
TRBJ2-7 | TRBV6-1 | ASSEAGYEQY
TRBJ1-1 | TRBV5-1 | ASSTGQGRTEAF
TRBJ1-1 | TRBV27 | ASSRPGNTEAF
TRBJ1-2 | TRBV6-6 | ASSTGQYGYT
TRBJ2-7 | TRBV7-8 | ASSRGLAGVYDEQY
TRBJ1-4 | TRBV18 | ASSPMRVGNEKLF
TRBJ1-5 | TRBV19 | ASSPRKGDDQPQH
TRBJ2-3 | TRBV7-3 | ASSYTSGGRSTDTQY
TRBJ1-3 | TRBV5-5 | ASSFDRMNTIY
TRBJ1-6 | TRBV5-8 | ASRPRQGANSPLH
TRBJ1-1 | TRBV5-1 | ASSITTGLGTEAF
TRBJ2-1 | TRBV11-2 | ASSLDFSPQF
TRBJ1-1 | TRBV7-8 | ASSRIAARTEKEAF
TRBJ2-1 | TRBV4-1 | ASSRGQGYNEQF
TRBJ1-6 | TRBV12-5 | ASGLTQGSYNSPLH
TRBJ2-7 | TRBV6-5 | ASSYSLQGYEQY
TRBJ2-1 | TRBV11-2 | ASRPPAYNEQF
TRBJ2-4 | TRBV29-1 | SVGQGVNIQY
TRBJ1-1 | TRBV28 | AGAQWGRTEAF